This T cell receptor (beta chain) was sequenced during a study of CD8+ T cells in alopecia areata. Study-level results: Shared TCR sequences were less clear between patients than in mice, possibly partly from HLA diversity. Lesional scalp exceeded normal scalp in clonality, especially in alopecia totalis/universalis.

Following RNA extraction, reverse transcription yielded cDNA that acted as the sequencing template. This table comes from immunoSEQ multiplex PCR, and its TCRdb copy is limited to in-frame clones, with some not included. The sample has 80,000 to 100,000 clones, 35% to 45% seen once. This CDR3 has 17 amino acids. Looked up from germline, CDR1 is MDHEN and CDR2 is SYDVKM. The ends lost 7 bases at V and 10 bases at J; junction bases unmatched: 21. This clone has a handful of counts. Its antigen is as yet unknown. Cell sorting was applied to PBMCs, and CD4+ and CD8+ T cells were collected. This TCR derives from a human donor with alopecia areata. V and J are TRBV28 and TRBJ2-1; 8 nucleotides match TRBD1. Specimen: CD4+ T cells sorted from blood. The CDR3 DNA sequence: TGTGCCAGCACCTCATGGGGACAGCCTACGGGACAGGTAGAGCAGTTCTTC. This translates into CASTSWGQPTGQVEQFF.